The rows below give T cell receptor beta chains drawn from one sample of a study of blood T cells in healthy people across ages. TCRdb reanalysed the 5' RACE reads using MiXCR and keeps one entry per CDR3 protein. The sample lists 1.2 million to 1.5 million distinct CDR3 sequences; around 42% were seen once. The sequenced material came from blood. These receptors were collected from a young woman in good health. Both conserved end residues are part of each CDR3. The D gene is left open where the match is weak. A clone size is listed for some rows: how often the clone was seen (once, few, many), or a class if it is expanded.

D gene: -; V gene: TRBV20-1; clone size: -; J gene: TRBJ2-6; CDR3 DNA: TGCAGTGCTAGACCGGGTGGCGGGGCCAACGTCCTGACTTTC; CDR3 protein: CSARPGGGANVLTF
D gene: -; V gene: TRBV29-1; clone size: few; J gene: TRBJ1-2; CDR3 DNA: TGCAGCGCCACACAAGCTAACTATGGCTACACCTTC; CDR3 protein: CSATQANYGYTF
D gene: -; V gene: TRBV2; clone size: -; J gene: TRBJ1-5; CDR3 DNA: TGTGCCAGCAGTGATATTAGTCTAAGTCAGCCCCAGCATTTT; CDR3 protein: CASSDISLSQPQHF
D gene: TRBD1; V gene: TRBV6-6; clone size: -; J gene: TRBJ1-4; CDR3 DNA: TGTGCCAGCAGTGACTCCGGACAGGGGAATGAAAAACTGTTTTTT; CDR3 protein: CASSDSGQGNEKLFF
D gene: TRBD1; V gene: TRBV20-1; clone size: few; J gene: TRBJ2-7; CDR3 DNA: TGCAGTGCTAGAGGGGACAGAACCTACGAGCAGTACTTC; CDR3 protein: CSARGDRTYEQYF
D gene: -; V gene: TRBV30; clone size: -; J gene: TRBJ2-6; CDR3 DNA: TGTGCCGCAGCTGGGGCCAACGTCCTGACTTTC; CDR3 protein: CAAAGANVLTF
D gene: -; V gene: TRBV6-2/TRBV6-3; clone size: -; J gene: TRBJ2-7; CDR3 DNA: TGTGCCAGCAGCCCGGGACTTTACAGCTCCTACGAGCAGTACTTC; CDR3 protein: CASSPGLYSSYEQYF
D gene: TRBD2; V gene: TRBV4-1; clone size: few; J gene: TRBJ2-3; CDR3 DNA: TGCGCCAGCAGCCAAAGGCTAGCGGGGACCACAGATACGCAGTATTTT; CDR3 protein: CASSQRLAGTTDTQYF
D gene: -; V gene: TRBV29-1; clone size: few; J gene: TRBJ1-2; CDR3 DNA: TGCAGCGTTGACAGGCTCTATGGCTACACCTTC; CDR3 protein: CSVDRLYGYTF
D gene: -; V gene: TRBV12-3/TRBV12-4; clone size: -; J gene: TRBJ2-3; CDR3 DNA: TGTGCCAGCACCCCTCAGGGGGGTGTGTGGACAGATACGCAGTATTTT; CDR3 protein: CASTPQGGVWTDTQYF
D gene: -; V gene: TRBV6-6; clone size: few; J gene: TRBJ2-7; CDR3 DNA: TGTGCCAGCAGTTATAATCTGGGGAAATACGAGCAGTACTTC; CDR3 protein: CASSYNLGKYEQYF
D gene: -; V gene: TRBV12-3/TRBV12-4; clone size: few; J gene: TRBJ1-5; CDR3 DNA: TGTGCCAGCAGTTTCGAGGCTGCTTATAGCAATCAGCCCCAGCATTTT; CDR3 protein: CASSFEAAYSNQPQHF
D gene: -; V gene: TRBV11-2; clone size: many; J gene: TRBJ2-7; CDR3 DNA: TGTGCCAGCAGCTTAGATCCAGGAGGGGACTCCTACGAGCAGTACTTC; CDR3 protein: CASSLDPGGDSYEQYF
D gene: -; V gene: TRBV20-1; clone size: -; J gene: TRBJ1-2; CDR3 DNA: TGCAGTGCTGCCCAACAGGGAACGAGTAACGCTGGCTACACCTTC; CDR3 protein: CSAAQQGTSNAGYTF
D gene: TRBD1; V gene: TRBV4-1; clone size: many; J gene: TRBJ2-7; CDR3 DNA: TGCGCCAGCAGCCAAGGGACAGGGCTCTACGAGCAGTACTTC; CDR3 protein: CASSQGTGLYEQYF
D gene: -; V gene: TRBV7-9; clone size: few; J gene: TRBJ1-5; CDR3 DNA: TGTGCCAGCAGCTTTTGGGACAGCAATCAGCCCCAGCATTTT; CDR3 protein: CASSFWDSNQPQHF
D gene: TRBD2; V gene: TRBV20-1; clone size: -; J gene: TRBJ2-7; CDR3 DNA: TGCAGTGCCATATTGGGGCGGGAGGGCCGTTACGAGCAGTACTTC; CDR3 protein: CSAILGREGRYEQYF
D gene: -; V gene: TRBV5-1; clone size: many; J gene: TRBJ2-1; CDR3 DNA: TGCGCCAGCGGGCCCCTCGGCAATGAGCAGTTCTTC; CDR3 protein: CASGPLGNEQFF
D gene: -; V gene: TRBV19; clone size: few; J gene: TRBJ2-7; CDR3 DNA: TGTGCCAGTAGTCCCCGGGAGGGGGCTACCGAGCAGTACTTC; CDR3 protein: CASSPREGATEQYF
D gene: -; V gene: TRBV4-1; clone size: few; J gene: TRBJ2-5; CDR3 DNA: TGCGCCAGCAGCCAGTTCGGGTACGAAGAAGAGACCCAGTACTTC; CDR3 protein: CASSQFGYEEETQYF
D gene: -; V gene: TRBV6-5; clone size: -; J gene: TRBJ1-2; CDR3 DNA: TGTGCCAGCAGAACGAGGGAGAATCTCTATGGCTACACCTTC; CDR3 protein: CASRTRENLYGYTF
D gene: -; V gene: TRBV21-1; clone size: -; J gene: TRBJ2-6; CDR3 DNA: TGTGCCAGCAGCATCCAAGACAGGATCTCTGGGGCCAACGTCCTGACTTTC; CDR3 protein: CASSIQDRISGANVLTF
D gene: -; V gene: TRBV5-4; clone size: once; J gene: TRBJ2-5; CDR3 DNA: TGTGCCAGCAGCTTTTGGAGCCGTCAAGAGACCCAGTACTTC; CDR3 protein: CASSFWSRQETQYF
D gene: TRBD2; V gene: TRBV29-1; clone size: few; J gene: TRBJ2-1; CDR3 DNA: TGCAGCGTACACCCGGGACTAGCGGACACCTACAATGAGCAGTTCTTC; CDR3 protein: CSVHPGLADTYNEQFF
D gene: TRBD2; V gene: TRBV20-1; clone size: -; J gene: TRBJ2-3; CDR3 DNA: TGCCGGGGGTCGGCGGGGGGGGTCTCTCTGAGCACAGATACGCAGTATTTT; CDR3 protein: CRGSAGGVSLSTDTQYF
D gene: -; V gene: TRBV4-2; clone size: many; J gene: TRBJ2-3; CDR3 DNA: TGCGCCAGCAGCGCCGACGGAACAGATACGCAGTATTTT; CDR3 protein: CASSADGTDTQYF
D gene: -; V gene: TRBV10-3; clone size: once; J gene: TRBJ1-3; CDR3 DNA: TGTGCCATCCGGGGGAGTGCTGGAAACACCATATATTTT; CDR3 protein: CAIRGSAGNTIYF
D gene: TRBD1; V gene: TRBV5-1; clone size: -; J gene: TRBJ2-5; CDR3 DNA: TGCGCCAGCAGCCTTTTGGGACAGGGGGCTGGGAAGACCCAGTACTTC; CDR3 protein: CASSLLGQGAGKTQYF
D gene: -; V gene: TRBV7-9; clone size: -; J gene: TRBJ2-2; CDR3 DNA: TGTGCCAGCAGCTTAGGGCTCCACACCGGGGAGCTGTTTTTT; CDR3 protein: CASSLGLHTGELFF
D gene: -; V gene: TRBV7-8; clone size: -; J gene: TRBJ1-6; CDR3 DNA: TGTGCCAGCAGCTTAGCGGGCCCCATGGTTTCACCCCTCCACTTT; CDR3 protein: CASSLAGPMVSPLHF
D gene: TRBD1; V gene: TRBV6-5; clone size: once; J gene: TRBJ1-1; CDR3 DNA: TGTGCCAGCAGTTACGGGACAGGGGGATACGAAGCTTTCTTT; CDR3 protein: CASSYGTGGYEAFF
D gene: TRBD1; V gene: TRBV5-1; clone size: -; J gene: TRBJ2-1; CDR3 DNA: TGCGCCAGCAGCTCCGACAGGGCTTACAATGAGCAGTTCTTC; CDR3 protein: CASSSDRAYNEQFF